The 16 T cell receptor beta chains given below trace back to one sample, sequenced in a study of breast tumors, draining lymph nodes, adjacent tissues. TCRdb independently ran MiXCR on the multiplex PCR reads; one entry per CDR3 protein. There are more than 15,000 distinct CDR3 sequences in the sample; roughly 43% occur only once, and approximately 20% lies in the top ten. Sequencing used breast tumor tissue. The receptor source for this set is a female donor with breast cancer. Some clones in this sample may be carry-over from other donors' samples.

For this clonotype: The DNA is left out, because the CDR3 cannot be placed on it with certainty; the CDR3 is given as TCRdb lists it. The genes are TRBV5-1 and TRBJ2-7; the DNA was not used to check the table's D call, TRBD1. The CDR3 numbers 24 amino acids, ends counted. Germline V gene lookup returns CDR1 SGHRS and CDR2 YFSETQ. The chain's CDR3 is CASSAGTAFYLCASSIRGTYEQYF.

This clonotype has ten or more counts. This chain joins TRBV28 and TRBJ2-1; weak D call: TRBD1 (6 bases). The germline V gene has CDR1 MDHEN and CDR2 SYDVKM. Deletions cut 4 bases from V and 7 bases from J, with 8 bases between. The CDR3 sequence is 12 residues long. CDR3 sequence: CASSSQGNEQFF. The CDR3 DNA follows: TGTGCCAGCAGTTCCCAGGGGAATGAGCAGTTCTTC.

This clonotype is medium-sized in the sample. The chain recombines TRBV6-5 with TRBJ2-1; D not resolved. The CDR3 totals 14 residues. Germline V gene data show CDR1 as MNHEY and CDR2 as SVGAGI. The V end was cut by 2 bases, the J end by 0 bases, with 5 bases between. CDR3 nucleotide sequence: TGTGCCAGCAGTTACCACAACTCCTACAATGAGCAGTTCTTC. As protein: CASSYHNSYNEQFF.

V is TRBV7-3 and J is TRBJ2-1, with TRBD1 as a possible D gene (5 bases). The CDR3 loop spans 14 amino acids. Germline CDR1 reads SGHTA; CDR2 reads FQGTGA. Trimming cost V 3 bases and J 7 bases, with 13 bases left between them. The CDR3 DNA reads as TGTGCCAGCAGCTTTCCCCAGGGAAAAAATGAGCAGTTCTTC. Protein product: CASSFPQGKNEQFF.

This clonotype was recorded many times. V gene TRBV29-1 combines with J gene TRBJ2-7; maybe TRBD1 (5 bases). The length of the CDR3 is 13 residues. Germline V gene data show CDR1 as SQVTM and CDR2 as ANQGSEA. Trimming left V 1 base short and J 2 bases short, with 9 bases between. CDR3 sequence: CSVEGQGTYEQYF. The CDR3 bases are TGCAGCGTTGAAGGGCAGGGTACCTACGAGCAGTACTTC.

This clonotype has at least ten counts. This chain connects TRBV6-2 or TRBV6-3 to TRBJ2-5; 12 positions match TRBD2. This CDR3 contains 15 residues. Per the germline V gene, CDR1 is MNHEY and CDR2 is SVGEGT. Trimming removed 6 bases from V and 7 bases from J; junction bases left unmatched: 9. CDR3 loop: CASSPTSGRGGTQYF. CDR3 DNA: TGTGCCAGCAGCCCGACTAGCGGGAGAGGTGGGACCCAGTACTTC.

This clonotype was found many times. V gene TRBV12-3 or TRBV12-4 combines with J gene TRBJ1-5, with 10 bases aligning to TRBD1. The trim removed 6 bases at V and 6 bases at J, leaving 17 bases unmatched. CDR3 size: 18 residues. CDR3 residues: CASRGGGSGTGVLQPQHF. CDR3 sequence (DNA): TGTGCCAGCAGGGGGGGGGGATCCGGGACAGGGGTTCTTCAGCCCCAGCATTTT.

As to this clonotype: The CDR3 does not end in the conserved phenylalanine or tryptophan, so this is likely a read error. The genes are TRBV19 and TRBJ2-5; D gene ambiguous. The CDR3 extends over 13 amino acids. Per germline, CDR1 LNHDA and CDR2 SQIVND (reference sequence). The CDR3 DNA reads TGTGCCAGCAGTATAAACAGCCAAGAGACCCAGTACCTC. It translates to CASSINSQETQYL.

The gene calls are TRBV19 and TRBJ2-2; TRBD1 aligns across 9 bases. Germline CDR1 reads LNHDA; CDR2 reads SQIVND (reference sequence). V lost 3 bases, J lost 3 bases, and 2 bases stayed unmatched. This CDR3 is built from 15 residues. In DNA, the CDR3 is TGTGCCAGTAGTATGGGGGACAGGGACACCGGGGAGCTGTTTTTT. Amino acids: CASSMGDRDTGELFF.

This clonotype occurred many times. This chain uses TRBV15 with TRBJ1-5; perhaps TRBD1 as D (5 bases). Per germline, CDR1 LNHNV and CDR2 YYDKDF (reference sequence). The CDR3 runs to 16 residues. V lost 3 bases, J lost 6 bases, and 18 bases lay in between. CDR3 nucleotides: TGTGCCACCAGCAGGGGGTTGAGGGGCGGGAGTCAGCCCCAGCATTTT. This sequence encodes CATSRGLRGGSQPQHF.

The chain combines TRBV7-6 with TRBJ1-3; tentative D call: TRBD1 (6 bases). The CDR3 has 16 residues. Between the trimmed V and J ends, which lost 1 base and 1 base, there was a span of 11 bases. Germline CDR1 is SGHVS and CDR2 is FNYEAQ. CDR3 nucleotide sequence: TGTGCCAGCAGCTTAGTGTTACAGGGTTCTGGAAACACCATATATTTT. Translated: CASSLVLQGSGNTIYF.

The chain couples TRBV5-1 to TRBJ2-7; the D is unclear. V lost 0 bases and J lost 7, with 14 bases in between. This CDR3 is 14 amino acids long. Germline V gives CDR1 SGHRS, CDR2 YFSETQ. The CDR3 loop reads CASSLAFVPLEQYF. The CDR3 nucleotides read TGCGCCAGCAGCTTGGCCTTTGTCCCTCTTGAGCAGTACTTC.

The CDR3 here is CASSFGRNTEAFF. The DNA for the CDR3 is TGTGCCAGCAGTTTCGGTCGGAACACTGAAGCTTTCTTT. The chain uses TRBV12-3 or TRBV12-4 and TRBJ1-1; no clear D. Trimming removed 3 bases at V and 1 base at J, with 6 bases between. This CDR3 spans 13 amino acids.

With regard to this clonotype: The junction and the germline gene differ at one end; a read error may be behind it. This chain uses TRBV10-3 with TRBJ2-7; weak D call: TRBD2 (7 bases). Germline V gene sequence: CDR1 ENHRY, CDR2 SYGVKD. There are 17 residues in the CDR3. This CDR3 is CAIGESPLRGGRSEQYF. The DNA for the CDR3 is TGTGCCATCGGTGAGTCTCCTTTAAGGGGGGGTCGGTCCGAGCAGTACTTC.

The table lists this clonotype with many counts. The chain recombines TRBV6-2 or TRBV6-3 with TRBJ2-7; D remains unclear. Trimming removed 6 bases at V and 1 base at J, with 10 bases between. Germline values: CDR1 MNHEY, CDR2 SVGEGT. The CDR3 is 13 amino acids. This CDR3 reads CASRAGTSYEQYF. The CDR3 nucleotides read TGTGCCAGCAGGGCTGGCACTTCCTACGAGCAGTACTTC.

V gene TRBV15 combines with J gene TRBJ2-4, with D unresolved. The CDR3 is 12 residues long. V was pared by 8 bases and J by 0 bases, with 5 bases between. In germline, CDR1 is LNHNV, CDR2 YYDKDF (reference sequence). The CDR3 here is CATALAKNIQYF. The CDR3 bases are TGTGCCACCGCACTAGCCAAAAACATTCAGTACTTC.